The rows below give T cell receptor beta chains drawn from one sample of a study of Tregs in tolerant kidney transplant recipients. Clones were read by immunoSEQ multiplex PCR, and TCRdb kept only the in-frame ones, dropping some. The sample yields fewer than 20,000 clones, roughly 82% seen once. Sequences were obtained from Tregs from blood. The receptor set was obtained from a human donor in good health. Each CDR3 is given with its conserved first and last residue. Fields, in order: clone size, D gene, CDR3 length, V gene, J gene, CDR3 protein, CDR3 DNA. The D gene is left open where the match is weak. Size is omitted from some rows. Given values are once, few, many or a class for expanded clones.

clone_size: .
d_call: .
cdr3_length: 14
v_call: TRBV9
j_call: TRBJ2-7
cdr3_aa: CASSVEGSSYEQYF
cdr3_nt: TGTGCCAGCAGCGTAGAGGGAAGCTCCTACGAGCAGTACTTC

clone_size: .
d_call: .
cdr3_length: 14
v_call: TRBV18
j_call: TRBJ1-1
cdr3_aa: CASSWGHDNTEAFF
cdr3_nt: TGTGCCAGCTCATGGGGTCATGATAACACTGAAGCTTTCTTT

clone_size: .
d_call: .
cdr3_length: 12
v_call: TRBV9
j_call: TRBJ1-5
cdr3_aa: CASSVGNQPQHF
cdr3_nt: TGTGCCAGCAGCGTGGGCAATCAGCCCCAGCATTTT

clone_size: .
d_call: .
cdr3_length: 14
v_call: TRBV6-6
j_call: TRBJ1-1
cdr3_aa: CASSYRTGITEAFF
cdr3_nt: TGTGCCAGCAGTTACCGGACGGGGATCACTGAAGCTTTCTTT

clone_size: .
d_call: .
cdr3_length: 12
v_call: TRBV11-3
j_call: TRBJ1-2
cdr3_aa: CASSFPSGGYTF
cdr3_nt: TGTGCCAGCAGCTTTCCCTCGGGGGGCTACACCTTC

clone_size: .
d_call: .
cdr3_length: 13
v_call: TRBV6-1
j_call: TRBJ2-5
cdr3_aa: CASSEGGHETQYF
cdr3_nt: TGTGCCAGCAGTGAAGGGGGGCACGAGACCCAGTACTTC

clone_size: .
d_call: TRBD2
cdr3_length: 18
v_call: TRBV2
j_call: TRBJ2-5
cdr3_aa: CASSEALLAGATRETQYF
cdr3_nt: TGTGCCAGCAGTGAAGCGCTTCTAGCGGGAGCGACTCGGGAGACCCAGTACTTC

clone_size: .
d_call: TRBD1
cdr3_length: 15
v_call: TRBV28
j_call: TRBJ1-5
cdr3_aa: CASRRSGGANQPQHF
cdr3_nt: TGTGCCAGCAGGCGCTCAGGGGGCGCGAATCAGCCCCAGCATTTT

clone_size: .
d_call: .
cdr3_length: 15
v_call: TRBV18
j_call: TRBJ2-2
cdr3_aa: CASSPQAPLTGELFF
cdr3_nt: TGTGCCAGCTCACCTCAGGCCCCACTTACCGGGGAGCTGTTTTTT

clone_size: once
d_call: TRBD1
cdr3_length: 17
v_call: TRBV4-3
j_call: TRBJ2-7
cdr3_aa: CASSPGPGTGVSYEQYF
cdr3_nt: TGCGCCAGCAGCCCCGGACCCGGGACAGGGGTCTCCTACGAGCAGTACTTC

clone_size: .
d_call: .
cdr3_length: 14
v_call: TRBV7-9
j_call: TRBJ2-2
cdr3_aa: CASSSRLDTGELFF
cdr3_nt: TGTGCCAGCAGCTCCAGGTTGGACACCGGGGAGCTGTTTTTT

clone_size: .
d_call: TRBD1
cdr3_length: 16
v_call: TRBV28
j_call: TRBJ1-1
cdr3_aa: CASSLSETGVGTEAFF
cdr3_nt: TGTGCCAGCAGTTTATCCGAAACAGGGGTGGGTACTGAAGCTTTCTTT

clone_size: .
d_call: .
cdr3_length: 16
v_call: TRBV7-6
j_call: TRBJ1-1
cdr3_aa: CASRVEGVRMNTEAFF
cdr3_nt: TGTGCCAGCAGAGTAGAGGGGGTACGGATGAACACTGAAGCTTTCTTT

clone_size: .
d_call: .
cdr3_length: 14
v_call: TRBV15
j_call: TRBJ2-5
cdr3_aa: CATSRGSRQETQYF
cdr3_nt: TGTGCCACCAGCAGAGGGTCTAGACAAGAGACCCAGTACTTC

clone_size: .
d_call: .
cdr3_length: 16
v_call: TRBV7-3
j_call: TRBJ2-2
cdr3_aa: CASSSPGRGNTGELFF
cdr3_nt: TGTGCCAGCAGTTCTCCAGGGCGGGGGAACACCGGGGAGCTGTTTTTT

clone_size: .
d_call: TRBD1
cdr3_length: 17
v_call: TRBV23-1
j_call: TRBJ2-7
cdr3_aa: CASSHPDRARRRHEQYF
cdr3_nt: TGCGCCAGCAGTCACCCGGACAGGGCAAGACGTCGGCACGAGCAGTACTTC

clone_size: .
d_call: .
cdr3_length: 14
v_call: TRBV12-5
j_call: TRBJ2-2
cdr3_aa: CASGWDVNTGELFF
cdr3_nt: TGTGCTAGTGGTTGGGACGTAAACACCGGGGAGCTGTTTTTT

clone_size: .
d_call: .
cdr3_length: 15
v_call: TRBV9
j_call: TRBJ2-1
cdr3_aa: CASSVGPEGGREQFF
cdr3_nt: TGTGCCAGCAGCGTAGGGCCAGAGGGGGGGCGGGAGCAGTTCTTC

clone_size: once
d_call: TRBD2
cdr3_length: 11
v_call: TRBV5-8
j_call: TRBJ2-1
cdr3_aa: CASSRGGEGFF
cdr3_nt: TGTGCCAGCAGCCGCGGCGGGGAGGGGTTCTTC

clone_size: .
d_call: .
cdr3_length: 11
v_call: TRBV2
j_call: TRBJ2-2
cdr3_aa: CASSYSGELFF
cdr3_nt: TGTGCCAGCAGTTACTCCGGGGAGCTGTTTTTT

clone_size: .
d_call: .
cdr3_length: 13
v_call: TRBV5-6
j_call: TRBJ1-1
cdr3_aa: CASSGQTNTEAFF
cdr3_nt: TGTGCCAGCAGCGGTCAGACAAACACTGAAGCTTTCTTT

clone_size: .
d_call: TRBD2
cdr3_length: 17
v_call: TRBV7-2
j_call: TRBJ2-3
cdr3_aa: CASSLKALGLAGNTQYF
cdr3_nt: TGTGCCAGCAGCTTAAAGGCCTTGGGACTAGCGGGGAATACGCAGTATTTT

clone_size: .
d_call: .
cdr3_length: 14
v_call: TRBV6-6
j_call: TRBJ1-2
cdr3_aa: CAIARAANNYGYTF
cdr3_nt: TGTGCAATTGCGAGGGCCGCAAATAACTATGGCTACACCTTC

clone_size: .
d_call: .
cdr3_length: 12
v_call: TRBV2
j_call: TRBJ2-5
cdr3_aa: CASSERRETQYF
cdr3_nt: TGTGCCAGCAGTGAAAGGAGAGAGACCCAGTACTTC